Following are 31 T cell receptor beta chains from one sample sequenced in a study of blood T cells in healthy people across ages. The authors ran a second PCR of roughly 6 to 12 cycles using a sample-barcoded 5' primer and a J-beta primer mix. Via MiXCR, TCRdb re-called the 5' RACE reads, giving one row per CDR3 protein. There are 550,000 to 750,000 distinct CDR3 sequences in the sample; more than 20% occur only once, and 3.6% lies in the top ten. The specimen sequenced was blood. All receptors derive from a man in his sixties or seventies in good health.

This clonotype was seen more than once but under ten times. V is TRBV20-1 and J is TRBJ2-1; 7 bases are a match to TRBD2. CDR3 length: 17 amino acids. V was pared by 1 base and J by 7 bases, with 16 bases of the junction left unmatched. CDR1 is DFQATT, CDR2 SNEGSKA, per germline (reference sequence). The DNA for the CDR3 is TGCAGTGCTAGAGTCCTGGCGAGGACTAGTGGGAATAATGAGCAGTTCTTC. Its translation: CSARVLARTSGNNEQFF.

This clonotype was counted between two and nine times. The chain joins TRBV6-2 or TRBV6-3 to TRBJ2-4, with 7 bases matching TRBD2. V lost 1 base to trimming and J lost 0 bases; unmatched junction nucleotides: 6. CDR1 is MNHEY and CDR2 is SVGEGT in the germline V gene. The CDR3 runs 17 residues. The CDR3 is CASSYFSSGGAKNIQYF. The CDR3 DNA reads as TGTGCCAGCAGTTACTTTTCTTCGGGGGGAGCCAAAAACATTCAGTACTTC.

The chain carries TRBV29-1 and TRBJ2-3; D not resolved. V lost 4 bases to trimming and J lost 0 bases, with 11 bases between them. Germline V gene data show CDR1 as SQVTM and CDR2 as ANQGSEA. CDR3 length equals 14 residues. CDR3 in amino acids: CSVVPAYSTDTQYF. For the CDR3, the DNA is TGCAGCGTTGTCCCGGCCTATAGCACAGATACGCAGTATTTT.

This clonotype was counted between two and nine times. V gene TRBV3-1 combines with J gene TRBJ2-5, with TRBD1 matching over 9 bases. TRBJ2-7 explains the end of the DNA better; the J call may be wrong. There are 14 residues in the CDR3. Germline V gene sequence: CDR1 LGHDT, CDR2 YNNKEL (reference sequence). CDR3 coding DNA: TGTGCCAGCAGCTCCGGACAGGGGTGGGACGAGCAGTACTTC. Protein sequence: CASSSGQGWDEQYF.

The chain employs TRBV3-1 and TRBJ1-6; perhaps TRBD1 as D (5 bases). CDR1 is LGHDT, CDR2 YNNKEL, per germline (reference sequence). Trimming took off 4 bases at V and 9 bases at J, with 16 bases between the two ends. The CDR3 is made up of 15 amino acids. The CDR3 coding sequence is TGTGCCAGCAGCCCATGGGACCGCCCCGGTTCACCCCTCCACTTT. It translates to CASSPWDRPGSPLHF. The variable domain in full, completed from reference TRBV3-1 and TRBJ1-6, reads DTAVSQTPKYLVTQMGNDKSIKCEQNLGHDTMYWYKQDSKKFLKIMFSYNNKELIINETVPNRFSPKSPDKAHLNLHINSLELGDSAVYFCASSPWDRPGSPLHFGNGTRLTVT.

The genes are TRBV5-4 and TRBJ2-5; 14 nucleotides align to TRBD2. The DNA matches TRBJ2-7 better at its end, which makes the J call doubtful. The CDR3 has 16 residues. Per germline, CDR1 SGHNT and CDR2 YYREEE (reference sequence). The CDR3 is CASSHSGTSGSYEQYF. CDR3 DNA: TGTGCCAGCAGCCATTCCGGGACTAGCGGGAGCTACGAGCAGTACTTC.

This chain connects TRBV6-1 to TRBJ2-7; TRBD1 might be the D (5 bases). Trimming took off 5 bases at V and 0 bases at J, with 8 bases between the two ends. This CDR3 is 13 amino acids long. Germline V CDR1 and CDR2: MNHNS, SASEGT. The CDR3 reads CASSRQLSYEQYF. The CDR3 coding sequence is TGTGCCAGCAGTAGACAGCTCTCCTACGAGCAGTACTTC.

This clonotype was seen a handful of times. The chain links TRBV3-1 to TRBJ1-2, with TRBD1 matching 7 bases. This CDR3 spans 13 amino acids. Germline lookup yields CDR1 LGHDT and CDR2 YNNKEL (reference sequence). V was pared by 5 bases and J by 4 bases, with 4 bases of the junction left unmatched. CDR3 in amino acids: CASSDRDSYGYTF. CDR3 DNA sequence: TGTGCCAGCAGCGACCGGGACAGCTATGGCTACACCTTC.

In this sample, this clonotype turned up many times. The chain links TRBV6-2 or TRBV6-3 to TRBJ2-4; TRBD1 might be the D (5 bases). The germline V gene has CDR1 MNHEY and CDR2 SVGEGT. V gave up 6 bases and J gave up 0 bases, with 6 bases separating them. CDR3 length equals 13 residues. The CDR3 region has the DNA TGTGCCAGCAGGACAGTAGCCAAAAACATTCAGTACTTC. This codes for CASRTVAKNIQYF.

This clonotype was recorded a few times. This sequence joins TRBV10-2 and TRBJ2-1; 9 nucleotides agree with TRBD2. Per germline, CDR1 WSHSY and CDR2 SAAADI. CDR3 size: 19 residues. V lost 3 bases and J lost 6; bases outside the gene matches: 18. The DNA of the CDR3 is TGCGCCAGCAGTGAAGTGGCTAGCGGGGAAAAGGAACTACTCAATGAGCAGTTCTTC. Translated: CASSEVASGEKELLNEQFF.

This clonotype was seen more than once but under ten times. This CDR3 reads CASGSQGMGETQYF. The CDR3 region has the DNA TGTGCCAGCGGAAGCCAGGGGATGGGAGAGACCCAGTACTTC. The chain is built from TRBV25-1 and TRBJ2-5; the D gene is possibly TRBD1 (6 bases). The ends were cut back, 8 bases at V and 4 bases at J, with 17 bases in the middle. Germline loops: CDR1 MGHDK, CDR2 SYGVNS. The CDR3 has 14 residues.

The V and J genes are TRBV3-1 and TRBJ2-7; 9 nucleotides align to TRBD1. Germline CDR1 is LGHDT and CDR2 is YNNKEL (reference sequence). J gave up 3 bases and V 2 bases, and 5 bases lay outside the gene matches. The CDR3 sequence is 15 residues long. CDR3 nucleotides: TGTGCCAGCAGCCAACACCGGGACAGGGTCTACGAGCAGTACTTC. Translating it yields CASSQHRDRVYEQYF.

The V call is TRBV6-5, the J call TRBJ2-2; no reliable D call. Trimming took off 6 bases at V and 8 bases at J, with 10 bases between the two ends. The CDR3 is made up of 12 amino acids. Germline CDR1 and CDR2: MNHEY and SVGAGI. CDR3 in DNA: TGTGCCAGCAGCGACCGTTTTGGGGAGCTGTTTTTT. This gives the protein CASSDRFGELFF.

Here the CDR3 reads CASSWGTSRAKNIQYF. The CDR3 region has the DNA TGTGCCAGCAGTTGGGGGACTAGCAGAGCCAAAAACATTCAGTACTTC. The chain uses TRBV12-3 or TRBV12-4 and TRBJ2-4; 9 bases agree with TRBD2. The CDR3 is made up of 16 amino acids. With V trimmed by 4 bases and J by 0 bases, 4 bases remained unmatched.

This clonotype has more than one count but fewer than ten. The rearrangement links TRBV20-1 to TRBJ2-1; 7 bases fit TRBD1. Near its end, the DNA agrees better with TRBJ2-7, so the J call may be wrong. The CDR3 runs to 15 residues. From germline, CDR1 is DFQATT and CDR2 SNEGSKA (reference sequence). The CDR3: CSAHGPRDSSYEQYF. The CDR3 DNA reads as TGCAGTGCCCATGGTCCACGGGACAGCTCCTACGAGCAGTACTTC.

In regard to this clonotype: A much larger clonotype is one base distant, so this may be a read error. The chain has TRBV12-3 or TRBV12-4 and TRBJ1-1; 7 bases are shared with TRBD1. The CDR3 is made up of 14 amino acids. Trimming took 3 bases from V and 6 from J; bases not matched to a gene: 7. The DNA of the CDR3 is TGTGCCAGCAGTTTCGCAGGGGGTCACGCTGAAGCTTTCTTT. It codes for CASSFAGGHAEAFF.

V is TRBV7-3 and J is TRBJ2-3; 7 bases are shared with TRBD2. V dropped 5 bases and J dropped 5; count of bases not matched to a gene: 13. From germline, CDR1 is SGHTA and CDR2 FQGTGA. The CDR3 sequence is 16 residues long. As DNA, the CDR3 is TGTGCCAGCAGCCCCTCTCTAGCGGCCGCGGAAGATACGCAGTATTTT. Protein product: CASSPSLAAAEDTQYF. The variable domain in full, completed from reference TRBV7-3 and TRBJ2-3, reads GAGVSQTPSNKVTEKGKYVELRCDPISGHTALYWYRQSLGQGPEFLIYFQGTGAADDSGLPNDRFFAVRPEGSVSTLKIQRTERGDSAVYLCASSPSLAAAEDTQYFGPGTRLTVL.

This chain uses TRBV7-3 with TRBJ2-3, with TRBD2 as a possible D gene (6 bases). The CDR3 spans 15 residues. In germline, CDR1 is SGHTA, CDR2 FQGTGA. Trimming removed 5 bases from V and 3 bases from J, with 15 bases in between. The CDR3 DNA sequence: TGTGCCAGCAGCCCACTTGGCGGGGAAACAGATACGCAGTATTTT. It is translated as CASSPLGGETDTQYF.

CDR3 sequence: CASSPLGTGDLEQYF. As DNA, the CDR3 is TGTGCCAGCTCACCCCTCGGGACAGGGGATCTCGAGCAGTACTTC. This chain joins TRBV18 and TRBJ2-7, with 10 bases identical to TRBD1. Germline assignment: CDR1 KGHSH and CDR2 LQKENI. The CDR3 extends over 15 amino acids. V shed 3 bases and J 6 bases; nucleotides not matched to a gene: 8.

This clonotype was found a few times. This sequence joins TRBV19 and TRBJ1-5; D uncertain. Trimming left V 10 bases short and J 3 bases short, with 10 bases between. The germline V gene encodes CDR1 LNHDA and CDR2 SQIVND (reference sequence). The CDR3 covers 12 residues. CDR3 bases: TGTGCCACTTCCTCTCTCAATCAGCCCCAGCATTTT. Translated, it gives CATSSLNQPQHF.

The chain links TRBV5-1 to TRBJ2-3, with D unclear. The germline V and J ends were trimmed by 0 bases and 5 bases, with 10 bases remaining between them. This CDR3 is 14 amino acids long. CDR1 is SGHRS, CDR2 YFSETQ, per germline. The CDR3: CASSLEGSRDTQYF. CDR3 DNA sequence: TGCGCCAGCAGCTTGGAGGGCAGCCGAGATACGCAGTATTTT.

The chain combines TRBV27 with TRBJ2-5; TRBD2 is a possible D gene (6 bases). Trimming shortened V by 7 bases and J by 1 base, and 16 bases separated the two germline ends. The CDR3 consists of 15 residues. Germline lookup yields CDR1 MNHEY and CDR2 SMNVEV (reference sequence). The CDR3: CASTLTAGPQETQYF. The CDR3 coding sequence is TGTGCCAGCACCTTAACGGCGGGACCCCAAGAGACCCAGTACTTC.

This clonotype was observed a handful of times. The junction departs from the called germline gene at one end, perhaps through a read error. The rearrangement joins TRBV6-5 to TRBJ1-4, with 7 bases lining up with TRBD1. Germline V CDR1 and CDR2: MNHEY, SVGAGI. This CDR3 spans 19 amino acids. CDR3 sequence reads: CASSNSWTGLRLTNEKLFF. The CDR3 DNA reads TGTGCCAGCAGTAACTCGTGGACAGGTCTTCGACTAACTAATGAAAAACTGTTTTTT.

The genes are TRBV4-2 and TRBJ2-2; 7 positions match TRBD2. The CDR3 totals 16 residues. Germline assignment: CDR1 LGHNA and CDR2 YNFKEQ. With V trimmed by 0 bases and J by 4 bases, 5 bases remained unmatched. CDR3 protein: CASSQDAGVATGELFF. Here the CDR3 DNA reads TGTGCCAGCAGCCAAGATGCGGGAGTGGCCACCGGGGAGCTGTTTTTT.

V usage is TRBV20-1 and J usage is TRBJ2-4; 9 nucleotides agree with TRBD1. Germline V gene sequence: CDR1 DFQATT, CDR2 SNEGSKA (reference sequence). This CDR3 has 18 residues. J gave up 2 bases and V 0 bases, and 11 bases lay outside the gene matches. The chain's CDR3 is CSARDHSQGAWSKNIQYF. In DNA, the CDR3 is TGCAGTGCTAGAGATCATTCACAGGGGGCATGGTCCAAAAACATTCAGTACTTC.

This clonotype has a handful of counts. The chain combines TRBV27 with TRBJ1-2, with D unresolved. This CDR3 is built from 14 residues. V was cut by 6 bases and J by 7 bases, with 18 bases left in between. Germline lookup yields CDR1 MNHEY and CDR2 SMNVEV (reference sequence). The CDR3 is CASRGSQILLGYTF. As DNA, the CDR3 is TGTGCCAGCAGGGGGTCACAGATACTCCTTGGCTACACCTTC.

This clonotype has a handful of counts. The chain uses TRBV20-1 and TRBJ2-7; 9 positions match TRBD1. The CDR3 sequence is 13 residues long. V gave up 6 bases and J gave up 0 bases; unmatched junction bases: 3. Germline assignment: CDR1 DFQATT and CDR2 SNEGSKA (reference sequence). The CDR3 here is CSAPTGGSYEQYF. The CDR3 bases are TGCAGTGCCCCGACAGGGGGCTCCTACGAGCAGTACTTC.

V and J are TRBV4-1 and TRBJ2-1, with 12 nucleotides matching TRBD2. This CDR3 is 16 amino acids long. V shed 1 base and J 7 bases; nucleotides not matched to a gene: 5. Per germline, CDR1 MGHRA and CDR2 YSYEKL. CDR3 sequence reads: CASSQATSGRLNEQFF. The CDR3 DNA reads TGCGCCAGCAGCCAAGCGACTAGCGGGAGATTGAATGAGCAGTTCTTC.

This chain uses TRBV7-2 with TRBJ2-3; the D gene is possibly TRBD1 (5 bases). V gave up 3 bases and J gave up 2 bases, with 9 bases separating them. Per the germline V gene, CDR1 is SGHTA and CDR2 is FQGNSA. The CDR3 is 14 amino acids. The CDR3 nucleotides read TGTGCCAGCAGCTTCGGACACGCCACAGATACGCAGTATTTT. This sequence encodes CASSFGHATDTQYF. Full variable domain (missing parts from reference TRBV7-2 and TRBJ2-3): GAGVSQSPSNKVTEKGKDVELRCDPISGHTALYWYRQSLGQGLEFLIYFQGNSAPDKSGLPSDRFSAERTGGSVSTLTIQRTQQEDSAVYLCASSFGHATDTQYFGPGTRLTVL.

This clonotype was picked up many times. The J gene is TRBJ2-1, the V gene TRBV6-1; 9 nucleotides align to TRBD2. Germline V gene lookup returns CDR1 MNHNS and CDR2 SASEGT. The CDR3 runs 16 residues. The V gene end was trimmed by 2 bases and the J gene end by 10 bases; junction bases not matched to a gene: 12. Here the CDR3 DNA reads TGTGCCAGCAGTGAAAGGCCTAGCGGGACCCTAGGGGAGCAGTTCTTC. This translates into CASSERPSGTLGEQFF.

The chain employs TRBV5-1 and TRBJ2-1, with 12 positions matching TRBD2. The DNA end favors TRBJ2-7, so the J call may be wrong. Germline V lookup: CDR1 SGHRS, CDR2 YFSETQ. The CDR3 is 17 amino acids. CDR3 loop: CASSPRTSGKFTYEQYF. The CDR3 nucleotides read TGCGCCAGCAGCCCAAGGACTAGCGGGAAGTTTACCTACGAGCAGTACTTC.